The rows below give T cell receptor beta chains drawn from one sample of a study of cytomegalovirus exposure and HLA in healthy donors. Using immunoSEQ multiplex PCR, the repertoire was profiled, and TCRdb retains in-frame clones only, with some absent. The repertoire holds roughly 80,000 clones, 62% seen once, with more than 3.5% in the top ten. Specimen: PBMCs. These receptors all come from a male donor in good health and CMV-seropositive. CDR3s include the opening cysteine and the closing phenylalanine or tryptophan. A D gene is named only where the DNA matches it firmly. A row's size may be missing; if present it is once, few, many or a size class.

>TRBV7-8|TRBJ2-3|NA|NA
CASSSALLYTDTQYF
TGTGCCAGCAGCTCAGCCCTCCTGTACACAGATACGCAGTATTTT
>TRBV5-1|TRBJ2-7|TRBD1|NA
CASSPDRLGGEQYF
TGCGCCAGCAGCCCGGACAGGCTAGGGGGCGAGCAGTACTTC
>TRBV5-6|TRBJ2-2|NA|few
CASSPGGKGYTGELFF
TGTGCCAGCAGCCCCGGGGGTAAGGGTTACACCGGGGAGCTGTTTTTT
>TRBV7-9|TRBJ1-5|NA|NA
CASSSDRNSNQPQHF
TGTGCCAGCAGTAGTGACAGAAATAGCAATCAGCCCCAGCATTTT
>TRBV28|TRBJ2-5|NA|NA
CASSFGGTQETQYF
TGTGCCAGCAGTTTCGGGGGAACGCAAGAGACCCAGTACTTC
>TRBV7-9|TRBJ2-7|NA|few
CASSPSRNYEQYF
TGTGCCAGCAGCCCCTCGCGGAACTACGAGCAGTACTTC
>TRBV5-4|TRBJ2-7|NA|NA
CASSLDRGYEQYF
TGTGCCAGCAGCTTGGACCGGGGATACGAGCAGTACTTC
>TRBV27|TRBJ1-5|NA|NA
CASSLEEGQPQHF
TGTGCCAGCAGTTTAGAGGAGGGCCAGCCCCAGCATTTT
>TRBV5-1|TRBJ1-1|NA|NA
CASSLTTNQYEAFF
TGCGCCAGCAGCTTAACGACAAATCAGTATGAAGCTTTCTTT
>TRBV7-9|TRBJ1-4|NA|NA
CATIPAGTNEKLFF
TGTGCCACTATACCGGCGGGAACTAATGAAAAACTGTTTTTT
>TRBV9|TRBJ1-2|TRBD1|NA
CASSVGSNRGLGGYTF
TGTGCCAGCAGCGTAGGAAGTAACAGGGGGTTGGGTGGCTACACCTTC
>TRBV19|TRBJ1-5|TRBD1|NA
CASSPFGTGVDQPQHF
TGTGCCAGTAGTCCATTCGGGACAGGGGTGGATCAGCCCCAGCATTTT
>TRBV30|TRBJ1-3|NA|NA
CAWSQNTIYF
TGTGCCTGGAGTCAAAACACCATATATTTT
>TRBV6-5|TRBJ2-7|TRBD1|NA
CASRKGTGAYEQYF
TGTGCCAGCAGAAAGGGGACAGGGGCGTACGAGCAGTACTTC
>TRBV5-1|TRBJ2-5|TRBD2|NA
CASSLVSSGRTGETQYF
TGCGCCAGCAGCTTGGTGTCTAGCGGGAGAACCGGTGAGACCCAGTACTTC
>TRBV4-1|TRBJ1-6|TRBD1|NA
CASSLRDRDSRSLHF
TGCGCCAGCAGCCTCCGGGACAGGGATTCTCGATCCCTCCACTTT
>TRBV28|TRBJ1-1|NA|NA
CATRSFATEAFF
TGTGCCACCCGGTCGTTTGCCACTGAAGCTTTCTTT
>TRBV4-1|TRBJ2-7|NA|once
CASSHDGTGFYEQYF
TGCGCCAGCAGCCACGACGGCACAGGATTCTACGAGCAGTACTTC
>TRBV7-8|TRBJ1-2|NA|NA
CASGGVGRPLYGYPF
TGTGCCAGCGGGGGGGTAGGGCGCCCCCTCTATGGCTACCCCTTC
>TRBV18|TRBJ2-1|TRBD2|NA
CASSPPPTSGYYNEQFF
TGTGCCAGCTCACCTCCCCCGACTAGCGGGTATTACAATGAGCAGTTCTTC
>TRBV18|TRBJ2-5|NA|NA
CASSLIPTSQETQYF
TGTGCCAGCTCACTTATCCCGACATCCCAAGAGACCCAGTACTTC
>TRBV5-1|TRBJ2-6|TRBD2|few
CASSPTVTSGSSGANVLTF
TGCGCCAGCAGCCCGACGGTCACTAGCGGAAGCTCTGGGGCCAACGTCCTGACTTTC
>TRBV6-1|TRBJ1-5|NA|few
CASSGQGGSNQPQHF
TGTGCCAGCAGTGGGCAGGGTGGGAGCAATCAGCCCCAGCATTTT
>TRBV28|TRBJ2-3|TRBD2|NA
CASSFPGTSSTDTQYF
TGTGCCAGCAGTTTCCCCGGGACTAGTAGCACAGATACGCAGTATTTT
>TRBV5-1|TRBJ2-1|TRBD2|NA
CASSWGLAGPDNEQFF
TGCGCCAGCAGCTGGGGACTAGCGGGACCGGACAATGAGCAGTTCTTC
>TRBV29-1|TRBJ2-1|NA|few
CSVEDPLTSYNEQFF
TGCAGCGTTGAAGATCCTTTGACATCTTACAATGAGCAGTTCTTC
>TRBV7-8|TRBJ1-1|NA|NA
CASSLLRGLQGEAFF
TGTGCCAGCAGCTTACTACGGGGACTGCAGGGTGAAGCTTTCTTT
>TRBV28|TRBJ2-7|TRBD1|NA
CASSRTGGAYEQYF
TGTGCCAGCAGTCGAACAGGGGGCGCCTACGAGCAGTACTTC
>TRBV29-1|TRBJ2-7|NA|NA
CSVEATGSEQYF
TGCAGCGTTGAAGCCACAGGGTCCGAGCAGTACTTC
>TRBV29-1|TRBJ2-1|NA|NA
CSVVRQPLSYNEQFF
TGCAGCGTTGTTCGACAGCCTTTATCCTACAATGAGCAGTTCTTC
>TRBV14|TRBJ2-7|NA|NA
CASSQEQASMVCKQYF
TGTGCCAGCAGCCAAGAGCAGGCCTCGATGGTATGTAAGCAGTACTTC
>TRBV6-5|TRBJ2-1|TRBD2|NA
CASSYHGTSGANEQFF
TGTGCCAGCAGTTACCACGGGACTAGCGGGGCTAATGAGCAGTTCTTC
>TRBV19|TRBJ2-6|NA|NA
CASSPRPRSGANVLTF
TGTGCCAGTAGTCCGCGGCCAAGGTCTGGGGCCAACGTCCTGACTTTC
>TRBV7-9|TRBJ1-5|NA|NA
CASSLESPPQHF
TGTGCCAGCAGCTTAGAATCTCCGCCCCAGCATTTT
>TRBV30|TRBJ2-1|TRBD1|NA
CAYSTGRKGEQFF
TGTGCCTACTCGACAGGGAGAAAGGGTGAGCAGTTCTTC
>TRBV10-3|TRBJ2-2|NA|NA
CAISESGGTGELFF
TGTGCCATCAGTGAGTCAGGGGGCACCGGGGAGCTGTTTTTT
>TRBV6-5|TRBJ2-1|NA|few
CASSYDTLGNEQFF
TGTGCCAGCAGTTACGACACACTAGGCAATGAGCAGTTCTTC
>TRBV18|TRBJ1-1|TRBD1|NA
CASSPDRGTEAFF
TGTGCCAGCTCACCCGACAGGGGGACTGAAGCTTTCTTT
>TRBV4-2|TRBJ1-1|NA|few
CASSQDLGGDTEAFF
TGTGCCAGCAGCCAAGATCTAGGAGGGGACACTGAAGCTTTCTTT
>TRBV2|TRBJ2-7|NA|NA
CASTPMGLVSSYEQYF
TGTGCCAGCACCCCCATGGGACTGGTGAGCTCCTACGAGCAGTACTTC
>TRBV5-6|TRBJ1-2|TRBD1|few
CASSVSGTGGRYGYTF
TGTGCCAGCAGCGTGTCAGGGACAGGGGGCAGGTATGGCTACACCTTC
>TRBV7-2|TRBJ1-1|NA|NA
CASSRGGNTEAFF
TGTGCCAGCAGCCGAGGAGGGAACACTGAAGCTTTCTTT
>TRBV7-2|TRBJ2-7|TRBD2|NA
CASSLDGLAGDSYEQYF
TGTGCCAGCAGCTTAGATGGACTAGCGGGAGACTCCTACGAGCAGTACTTC
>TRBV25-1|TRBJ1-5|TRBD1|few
CASSVTGGNQPQHF
TGTGCCAGCAGTGTTACAGGGGGTAATCAGCCCCAGCATTTT
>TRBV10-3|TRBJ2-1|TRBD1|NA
CAISVGDSSYNEQFF
TGTGCCATCAGTGTTGGGGACAGCTCCTACAATGAGCAGTTCTTC
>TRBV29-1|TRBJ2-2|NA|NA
CSARRNTGELFF
TGCAGCGCGAGGCGAAACACCGGGGAGCTGTTTTTT
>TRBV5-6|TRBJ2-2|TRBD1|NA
CASSSGTGGTGELFF
TGTGCCAGCAGCTCCGGGACAGGGGGTACCGGGGAGCTGTTTTTT
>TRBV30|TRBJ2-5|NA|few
CAWTGDAETQYF
TGTGCCTGGACGGGGGATGCCGAGACCCAGTACTTC
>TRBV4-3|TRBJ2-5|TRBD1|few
CASSQGTGAGETQYF
TGCGCCAGCAGCCAAGGGACAGGGGCTGGAGAGACCCAGTACTTC